Sequencing of this TCR beta chain was carried out in a study of cytomegalovirus exposure and HLA in healthy donors. Both 60 Vbeta primers and 13 Jbeta primers went into the PCR. In the study's own analysis: An analysis that came later counted some 81 million unique TCR beta chains, 10 million to 12 million shared. TCRdb's copy holds only in-frame clones and misses some; the assay was immunoSEQ multiplex PCR. The V and J calls and the clone size are those of that table, but D and trimming were determined from the DNA. The top ten hold less than 3% of the sample, which has some 120,000 clones, 80% seen once. CDR3 length: 15 amino acids. Germline assignment: CDR1 ENHRY and CDR2 SYGVKD. V lost 6 bases, J lost 0 bases, and 15 bases lay in between.

The sequenced sample consisted of PBMCs. The TCR was taken from a man aged 25-40 years in good health and CMV-seronegative. V gene TRBV10-3 combines with J gene TRBJ2-7, with a tentative D call TRBD2 (5 bases). The CDR3 is CAIRTDSIDSYEQYF. The CDR3 DNA sequence: TGTGCCATCAGAACGGACTCGATCGACTCCTACGAGCAGTACTTC.